Listed here is a single TCR beta chain. Its antigen is unknown. No clone much larger than this one lies a single base away; base qualities are absent. Receptor libraries were prepared by the immunoSEQ multiplex PCR assay. A mixture of 60 forward primers for TCR Vbeta segments and 13 reverse primers for TCR Jbeta segments was used in the multiplex PCR. A multiplex PCR assay on genomic DNA amplified the CDR3 region of rearranged TCR beta genes. Amplified TCR beta libraries were sequenced as 87-base-pair reads on the Illumina HiSeq System. The source study handled its data this way. A later analysis counted 65 million to 90 million unique TCR beta chains across the 500 to 850 repertoires, and 9 million to 14 million of these chains were shared by at least two donors. A nearest-neighbor algorithm error-corrected the raw reads and collapsed the reads into unique sequences, merging closely related sequences to remove PCR and sequencing errors. To assign V, D and J gene segments, CDR3 sequences were aligned to IMGT reference sequences. For a sequence to be retained, a match of at least six nucleotides was required to both a V gene segment and a J gene segment. A rearrangement was called productive if the CDR3 had no stop codons and remained in frame with V and J, and every other rearrangement was called non-productive. CDR3 was defined according to IMGT convention as the region running from the second conserved V-encoded cysteine to the conserved J-encoded phenylalanine. Sequences without an unambiguous match to a single V gene segment were excluded from the earlier analysis of 450 to 750 of the donors. An earlier analysis of roughly 590 of the donors called V segments functional above 56.7% productive rearrangements and segregating when the between-donor standard deviation exceeded 5%. To diagnose cytomegalovirus status from the catalog of TCR beta chain sequences, a statistical classification framework was built. In a later analysis, TCR nucleotide sequences were compared against IMGT/GENE-DB human TR gene sequences so that V and J genes could be assigned. A later analysis assigned CDR3 sequences and most-parsimonious VDJ recombination scenarios with the TCRdist pipeline. A later analysis defined each TCR beta chain by its CDR3 amino acid sequence plus V-gene family, and excluded reads lacking a unique V-gene family. In a later analysis, a few hundred highly shared, low-generation-probability nucleotide sequences were removed to address suspected cross-contamination and a sequencing artifact. In a later analysis, a clonal expansion index was calculated for each public chain from normalized within-repertoire ranks of inferred template counts. In a later analysis, generation probabilities were computed with a VDJ recombination model fitted to out-of-frame rearrangements, and the resulting probabilities were checked against IGoR. In a later analysis, hypergeometric tests were used to score TCR-TCR, TCR-HLA and TCR-CMV co-occurrence, with a repertoire-size bias correction applied to TCR pairs. In a later analysis, false discovery rates were estimated by permuting HLA or CMV assignments 20 times. A later analysis grouped co-occurring TCRs with DBSCAN, adding TCRdist sequence similarity when clustering within HLA-allele-positive subsets. For co-occurrence clustering, repertoires with fewer than 30,000 or more than 120,000 public chains were excluded, along with several repertoires with anomalous nucleotide sharing. TCRdb stores this immuneACCESS table with in-frame sequences only. Part of the clones is absent; in the studies checked, under half of the shortfall reflects unresolved V genes, and no reason is known for the rest. V and J calls and clone size follow that table, whereas D and trimming were derived from the DNA. Here the sample has approximately 120,000 clones; approximately 70% occur a single time. The ten largest make up about 4.4% of the sample.

In total, roughly 710 healthy bone marrow donors made up the cohort. At the time of sampling, all cohort members were nominally healthy, though unrecorded immune exposures were likely present. The donor tested CMV seropositive and was one of the 289 seropositive cohort members. A peripheral blood sample was collected from each donor, and TCR beta sequencing was performed on peripheral blood mononuclear cells. The Qiagen DNeasy Blood Extraction Kit was used to extract genomic DNA from the blood cell samples. This entry comes from a study of cytomegalovirus exposure and HLA in healthy donors (dated by TCRdb to the late 2010s). Concerning the study at large: According to an earlier analysis of several hundred of the donors, some 180 million T cells yielded some 120 million unique TCR beta sequences and about 280 Gb of sequence data. The number of typed donors differed by locus: about 620-630 for A, B, C, DRB1 and DQB1; some 540 for DQA1; 606 for DPA1; and roughly 450 for DPB1. In a later analysis, previously published TCR beta repertoires from about 670 donors were re-analyzed and high-resolution HLA genotyping was added so that TCR occurrence patterns could be studied. An early release covering roughly 600 HLA-typed donors comprised about 300 gigabases of sequencing data and roughly 85 million unique TCR sequences. A later genetic analysis used genome-wide SNP genotypes for about 60% of the roughly 700 donors, treating that subset as a discovery cohort. HLA typing included class I and class II loci at four-digit resolution. Besides the first cohort of around 700 subjects, a separate validation cohort made up of over 100 different subjects was used. Every repertoire in the discovery cohort had been generated on one and the same sequencing platform. Among some 410 genotyped donors of the cohort, an average of approximately 200,000 unique TCR beta nucleotide sequences was sequenced per donor, of which about 19% were non-productive. Of the roughly 410 genotyped donors, over 80% were placed in the genetic ancestry cluster associated with self-reported Caucasian donors. The study combined high-throughput TCR immunosequencing, statistical association of individual TCRs with disease status, and machine learning to predict cytomegalovirus infection status. Several DR-DQ haplotypes were handled as single units for association and clustering because linkage in the cohort was strong. Using immunosequencing, the study profiled T cell repertoires from around 680 subjects and related those repertoires to cytomegalovirus serostatus. In the later analysis, no new phenotypic data were used to find candidate immune exposures; instead, reliance was placed on TCR beta sequences and their occurrence across donors. The aim of the study was to test whether cataloging public T cell receptors could identify signatures of past pathogen exposure. In an earlier analysis of 587 of the donors, high-throughput TCR beta sequencing was used to judge whether each TCR beta V gene segment behaved as functional or pseudogenic. Donor age, sex, ethnicity and CMV serostatus were collected together with the repertoire data. Results the study describes overall, beyond this receptor: The cohort was sequenced for TCR beta chains only, and without alpha or paired-chain data the features that could be detected were limited. A cluster of highly shared sequence variants was judged likely to be a technical artifact of the sequencing pipeline. In an earlier analysis of roughly 500 of the donors, most TCR beta V segments appeared in productive rearrangements about 87% or about 30% of the time, broadly matching IMGT annotations. It was suggested by the authors that the approach could potentially be generalized to other disease states and immunological phenotypes. Linkage disequilibrium might explain the correlated functional status among segregating V segments, but an unknown experimental factor could not be ruled out. According to a later analysis, TCR association rates differed among HLA loci, with DRB1 alleles showing the most associated TCRs and HLA-C alleles showing the fewest. Strong co-occurrence of HLA alleles, especially DR and DQ, made assigning TCR associations to individual alleles difficult. The study gave a list of under 200 TCR beta chains associated with cytomegalovirus. A further reported finding was that TCR beta sequences accurately predicted the HLA-A and HLA-B alleles for most subjects in the first cohort. In a later analysis, some 17,000 TCR beta sequences were associated with specific HLA alleles at a false discovery rate of 0.05. A later analysis reported that several top co-occurrence clusters appeared linked to parvovirus B19, influenza, CMV and Epstein-Barr virus. The presence/absence analyses assumed that sequencing depth was roughly uniform across donors, and that assumption may not be true. In a later genetic analysis, a missense DCLRE1C variant was associated with V-gene and J-gene trimming of TCR beta chains, and the association was replicated in an independent cohort. The only immune exposure information available for the cohort was CMV serostatus. A later genetic analysis reported fewer N-insertions in productive TCRs among donors in an Asian-associated ancestry cluster than the roughly 620-donor mean. Because the 87-base-pair reads could not distinguish some IMGT-functional V segments, including TRBV6-2 and TRBV6-3, those segments were excluded. While some public TCRs were present in many individuals, most TCR sequences turned up only very rarely across donors. In both the original and validation cohorts, the classifier was reported to diagnose cytomegalovirus status with high specificity and sensitivity. Because some donors lacked HLA typing at each locus, the association tests relied only on the typed subset. A later analysis found that HLA-associated TCR beta chains were more clonally expanded and had lower generation probabilities than equally common non-associated chains. A few of the identified cytomegalovirus-associated TCR beta chains were confirmed in vitro to be specific for cytomegalovirus antigens. In a later analysis, most CMV-associated TCR beta chains were found to appear HLA-restricted, with HLA associations seemingly driven largely by CMV exposure. The earlier analysis of approximately 540 of the donors excluded about 16 rarely observed V segments, including chromosome 9 orphons, because counts were too low.

CDR1 and CDR2, looked up from the germline V gene, are LGHNA and YNFKEQ. The CDR3 contains 19 residues, cysteine and phenylalanine counted. Solely the CDR3 DNA is kept, with 57 bases framed from the first base. Clipping removes 3 bases from V and 5 bases from J, with 19 as the unmatched junction base count. The receptor comes from a man between 60 and 70 years old in good health and CMV-seropositive. The sequence is built from TRBV4-2 and TRBJ2-3; TRBD2 agrees with 8 junctional bases. The source material was PBMCs. The sequenced DNA: TGTGCCAGCAGCCATATCGGACGGGGGGGTCTCAACGGGGAAGATACGCAGTATTTT. Its translation reads: CASSHIGRGGLNGEDTQYF.